The 8 T cell receptor beta chains below were found in one sample sequenced in a study of blood T cell repertoires in COVID-19. Only in-frame clones appear in the TCRdb table, and some are missing; sequencing was by immunoSEQ multiplex PCR. The table includes around 120,000 clones, about nine tenths detected once. Sequencing was carried out using peripheral blood. These receptors all stem from a man between 70 and 80 years old who had recovered from COVID-19.

The gene calls are TRBV7-3 and TRBJ1-2; the match to TRBD1 covers 8 bases. Losses at the gene ends were 7 bases for V and 5 bases for J; bases not matched to a gene: 6. The CDR3 covers 13 residues. Germline assignment: CDR1 SGHTA and CDR2 FQGTGA. CDR3 loop: CASNQTGVYGYTF. The CDR3 DNA follows: TGTGCCAGCAACCAGACAGGGGTGTATGGCTACACCTTC.

The CDR3 region has the DNA TGCGCCAGCAGCCATACGGGGAAGAACCAAGAGACCCAGTACTTC. This sequence encodes CASSHTGKNQETQYF. The chain recombines TRBV4-1 with TRBJ2-5; D may be TRBD2 (5 bases). Trimming removed 3 bases at V and 0 bases at J, with 11 bases between. CDR1 is MGHRA, CDR2 YSYEKL, per germline. The CDR3 has 15 residues.

The J gene is TRBJ2-5, the V gene TRBV18; 12 bases line up with TRBD1. V dropped 3 bases and J dropped 4; count of bases not matched to a gene: 6. Germline values: CDR1 KGHSH, CDR2 LQKENI. CDR3 length: 16 amino acids. CDR3 protein: CASSPSPGQGAETQYF. The CDR3 nucleotides read TGTGCCAGCTCACCGTCCCCGGGACAGGGGGCAGAGACCCAGTACTTC. Filled out from reference TRBV18 and TRBJ2-5, the complete variable domain reads NAGVMQNPRHLVRRRGQEARLRCSPMKGHSHVYWYRQLPEEGLKFMVYLQKENIIDESGMPKERFSAEFPKEGPSILRIQQVVRGDSAAYFCASSPSPGQGAETQYFGPGTRLLVL.

This chain links TRBV5-1 with TRBJ2-2; TRBD2 might be the D (6 bases). Per the germline V gene, CDR1 is SGHRS and CDR2 is YFSETQ. CDR3 length: 16 residues. Trimming removed 1 base at V and 1 base at J, with 11 bases between. CDR3 sequence reads: CASSLSVAENTGELFF. For the CDR3, the DNA is TGCGCCAGCAGCTTGTCGGTAGCGGAGAACACCGGGGAGCTGTTTTTT.

The sample holds a few counts of this clone. The rearrangement links TRBV3-1 (or the pseudogene TRBV3-2) to TRBJ1-1, with D perhaps matching TRBD1 (5 bases). V lost 5 bases and J lost 4, with 17 bases in between. The CDR3 has 15 amino acids. Germline V gene data show CDR1 as LGHDT and CDR2 as YNNKEL (reference sequence). The CDR3 sequence: CASSKSGGAGTEAFF. The CDR3 DNA sequence: TGTGCCAGCAGCAAAAGCGGGGGTGCTGGCACTGAAGCTTTCTTT.

The V call is TRBV28, the J call TRBJ1-4, with unresolved D. This CDR3 is built from 15 residues. Germline loops: CDR1 MDHEN, CDR2 SYDVKM. Trimming stripped 3 bases from V and 8 bases from J, with 16 bases between. The CDR3 reads CASSLGNRPGEKLFF. The CDR3 DNA sequence: TGTGCCAGCAGTTTGGGGAACAGACCGGGAGAAAAACTGTTTTTT. The full variable domain, in which reference TRBV28 and TRBJ1-4 provide the parts outside the CDR3, is DVKVTQSSRYLVKRTGEKVFLECVQDMDHENMFWYRQDPGLGLRLIYFSYDVKMKEKGDIPEGYSVSREKKERFSLILESASTNQTSMYLCASSLGNRPGEKLFFGSGTQLSVL.

This sequence joins TRBV6-5 and TRBJ2-3; no firm D call. Germline loops: CDR1 MNHEY, CDR2 SVGAGI. The CDR3 spans 13 residues. Between the trimmed V and J ends, which lost 7 bases and 1 base, there was a span of 9 bases. The CDR3 sequence: CASTRVGTDTQYF. The CDR3, as DNA: TGTGCCAGCACCCGGGTAGGCACAGATACGCAGTATTTT.

CDR3 DNA sequence: TGCGCCAGCAGCCAATCCAGGATCGATGAGCAGTTCTTC. It is translated as CASSQSRIDEQFF. The chain links TRBV4-1 to TRBJ2-1; D is uncertain. Germline CDR1 reads MGHRA; CDR2 reads YSYEKL. The ends were cut back, 2 bases at V and 8 bases at J, with 10 bases in the middle. The CDR3 has 13 amino acids.